The 28 T cell receptor beta chains below were found in one sample sequenced in a study of CD8 T cells in ankylosing spondylitis. TCRdb re-called the 5' RACE reads with MiXCR, one entry per CDR3 protein. The data show approximately 250,000 distinct CDR3 sequences, over 9.5% seen once. The sequenced material came from blood, either unsorted or a sorted T cell fraction (not recorded which). The source of these receptors is a male donor with ankylosing spondylitis or in good health (not recorded which).

This clonotype was recorded at least ten times. The V and J genes are TRBV9 and TRBJ1-5; D ambiguous. The CDR3 sequence is 15 residues long. Germline V CDR1 and CDR2: SGDLS, YYNGEE. Between the trimmed V and J ends, which lost 0 bases and 2 bases, there was a span of 9 bases. The CDR3 region is CASSVGPVGNQPQHF. For the CDR3, the DNA is TGTGCCAGCAGCGTAGGCCCAGTGGGCAATCAGCCCCAGCATTTT. Complete variable domain (other parts from reference TRBV9 and TRBJ1-5): DSGVTQTPKHLITATGQRVTLRCSPRSGDLSVYWYQQSLDQGLQFLIQYYNGEERAKGNILERFSAQQFPDLHSELNLSSLELGDSALYFCASSVGPVGNQPQHFGDGTRLSIL.

This clonotype came up many times. This chain joins TRBV12-3 or TRBV12-4 and TRBJ2-1; D ambiguous. There are 11 residues in the CDR3. V dropped 5 bases and J dropped 7 bases, with 6 bases sitting between them. CDR3 bases: TGTGCCAGCAGTAAATCAAATGAGCAGTTCTTC. This codes for CASSKSNEQFF.

The rearrangement uses TRBV7-9 and TRBJ2-7, with 9 bases aligning to TRBD1. The germline CDR1 and CDR2 sequences are SEHNR and FQNEAQ (reference sequence). The CDR3 consists of 14 residues. V lost 5 bases to trimming and J lost 6 bases; unmatched junction nucleotides: 8. As DNA, the CDR3 is TGTGCCAGCAGCCCCCGGACAGGGGTAAGCGAGCAGTACTTC. Encoded protein: CASSPRTGVSEQYF.

This clonotype was found many times. This chain joins TRBV5-1 and TRBJ1-2; TRBD1 matches 9 bases. J lost 2 bases, V lost 4 bases, and 3 bases had no gene match. This CDR3 comprises 14 residues. Germline V gene data show CDR1 as SGHRS and CDR2 as YFSETQ. The CDR3 reads CASSGGQGNYGYTF. CDR3 nucleotides: TGCGCCAGCAGCGGCGGACAGGGGAACTATGGCTACACCTTC.

A few counts support this clonotype. The rearrangement joins TRBV6-1 to TRBJ2-3, with D possibly TRBD2 on 8 matching bases. Trimming cost V 5 bases and J 5 bases, with 23 bases left between them. Germline assignment: CDR1 MNHNS and CDR2 SASEGT. The CDR3 runs to 17 residues. CDR3 DNA: TGTGCCAGCAGTACCCGGACTAGCAGGGGGACTAAAGATACGCAGTATTTT. Encoded protein: CASSTRTSRGTKDTQYF.

This clonotype was picked up many times. The chain links TRBV5-1 to TRBJ1-2; D gene uncertain. V dropped 2 bases and J dropped 14 bases, with 13 bases sitting between them. CDR3 length equals 11 residues. Germline V CDR1 and CDR2: SGHRS, YFSETQ. The CDR3 spells CASSFAGAWTF. CDR3 coding DNA: TGCGCCAGCAGCTTCGCAGGCGCCTGGACCTTC. Using reference TRBV5-1 and TRBJ1-2 for the parts outside the CDR3, the full variable domain is KAGVTQTPRYLIKTRGQQVTLSCSPISGHRSVSWYQQTPGQGLQFLFEYFSETQRNKGNFPGRFSGRQFSNSRSEMNVSTLELGDSALYLCASSFAGAWTFGSGTRLTVV.

This clonotype showed up many times. V gene TRBV18 combines with J gene TRBJ1-5; D remains ambiguous. The ends were cut back, 2 bases at V and 4 bases at J, with 3 bases in the middle. The CDR3 runs to 12 residues. CDR1 KGHSH and CDR2 LQKENI come from the germline V gene. This chain's CDR3 is CASSPGNQPQHF. CDR3 sequence (DNA): TGTGCCAGCTCACCAGGGAATCAGCCCCAGCATTTT.

V usage is TRBV5-1 and J usage is TRBJ1-1, with 9 bases lining up with TRBD1. V dropped 4 bases and J dropped 7; count of bases not matched to a gene: 11. The germline gives CDR1 SGHRS, CDR2 YFSETQ. This CDR3 comprises 15 residues. This CDR3 is CASSGLQRTGVEAFF. In nucleotides, the CDR3 is TGCGCCAGCAGCGGCCTTCAGAGGACAGGGGTTGAAGCTTTCTTT.

This chain links TRBV5-1 with TRBJ1-1; TRBD1 is a possible D gene (5 bases). Trimming took off 2 bases at V and 1 base at J, with 9 bases between the two ends. The germline V gene has CDR1 SGHRS and CDR2 YFSETQ. This CDR3 contains 14 residues. CDR3 DNA sequence: TGCGCCAGCAGCTTCGGACATCCGAACACTGAAGCTTTCTTT. This translates into CASSFGHPNTEAFF.

This clonotype was observed a few times. As DNA, the CDR3 is TGTGCCTGGAGTAGTTTTGCGGGGAACTACGAGCAGTACTTC. This gives the protein CAWSSFAGNYEQYF. V is TRBV30 and J is TRBJ2-7; weak D call: TRBD2 (6 bases). Germline V gene data show CDR1 as GTSNPN and CDR2 as SVGIG (reference sequence). Trimming pared 2 bases from V and 3 bases from J, leaving 14 bases between. The CDR3 is 14 amino acids.

The gene calls are TRBV19 and TRBJ1-1; TRBD1 aligns across 7 bases. Germline values: CDR1 LNHDA, CDR2 SQIVND (reference sequence). This CDR3 has 14 residues. Trimming took 5 bases from V and 6 from J; bases not matched to a gene: 9. The CDR3 nucleotides read TGTGCCAGTAGTCTAAGACAGGGTCTCGCTGAAGCTTTCTTT. Translation gives CASSLRQGLAEAFF.

This clonotype has at least ten counts. The chain has TRBV4-1 and TRBJ2-3; 7 bases map to TRBD2. CDR1 and CDR2 (germline): MGHRA, YSYEKL. This CDR3 region has 14 residues. Unmatched junction bases numbered 7, after V lost 4 bases and J lost 6 bases. CDR3 nucleotides: TGCGCCAGCAGCCTCAGCGGGGTGGCCGATACGCAGTATTTT. Translating gives CASSLSGVADTQYF.

At least ten counts were recorded for this clonotype. The rearrangement uses TRBV27 and TRBJ1-4; D unclear. The germline gives CDR1 MNHEY, CDR2 SMNVEV (reference sequence). V was cut by 0 bases and J by 7 bases, with 6 bases left in between. CDR3 size: 13 residues. CDR3 bases: TGTGCCAGCAGTTTATCGATCCGTGAAAAACTGTTTTTT. Translated: CASSLSIREKLFF.

The sample holds many counts of this clonotype. V is TRBV6-1 and J is TRBJ2-7, with 8 bases identical to TRBD2. The length of the CDR3 is 15 residues. The ends lost 6 bases at V and 0 bases at J; junction bases unmatched: 7. Germline V CDR1 and CDR2: MNHNS, SASEGT. The CDR3 DNA reads as TGTGCCAGCAGCCTTATAGCGGGAAGCTCCTACGAGCAGTACTTC. Translation: CASSLIAGSSYEQYF.

V gene TRBV5-1 combines with J gene TRBJ2-1; 7 bases fit TRBD2. The trim removed 1 base at V and 0 bases at J, leaving 10 bases unmatched. This CDR3 is 18 amino acids long. Germline V lookup: CDR1 SGHRS, CDR2 YFSETQ. CDR3 nucleotides: TGCGCCAGCAGCTTGCCGGGAGGCCTCCTGAGCTCCTACAATGAGCAGTTCTTC. Translation: CASSLPGGLLSSYNEQFF. Combining the CDR3 with reference TRBV5-1 and TRBJ2-1 gives the whole variable domain KAGVTQTPRYLIKTRGQQVTLSCSPISGHRSVSWYQQTPGQGLQFLFEYFSETQRNKGNFPGRFSGRQFSNSRSEMNVSTLELGDSALYLCASSLPGGLLSSYNEQFFGPGTRLTVL.

The chain joins TRBV5-1 to TRBJ2-1; 7 bases line up with TRBD2. This CDR3 comprises 14 residues. V was pared by 2 bases and J by 7 bases, with 6 bases of the junction left unmatched. CDR1 is SGHRS and CDR2 is YFSETQ in the germline V gene. The CDR3: CASSFEQGGNEQFF. For the CDR3, the DNA is TGCGCCAGCAGCTTTGAGCAGGGAGGGAATGAGCAGTTCTTC.

This clonotype was detected ten times or more. The chain joins TRBV18 to TRBJ1-6; TRBD1 matches 10 bases. This CDR3 has 15 residues. The germline V gene encodes CDR1 KGHSH and CDR2 LQKENI. The V gene end was trimmed by 6 bases and the J gene end by 7 bases; junction bases not matched to a gene: 6. The CDR3 is CASSPDRGKNSPLHF. Here the CDR3 DNA reads TGTGCCAGCTCCCCGGACAGGGGGAAAAATTCACCCCTCCACTTT.

The table lists this clonotype with many counts. The J gene is TRBJ2-1, the V gene TRBV25-1, with no clear D. Trimming left V 4 bases short and J 0 bases short, with 7 bases between. CDR3 length equals 14 residues. Germline V gives CDR1 MGHDK, CDR2 SYGVNS. As DNA, the CDR3 is TGTGCCAGCAGTGGACTCGACTCCTACAATGAGCAGTTCTTC. Amino acids: CASSGLDSYNEQFF.

This clonotype was recorded at least ten times. The chain recombines TRBV20-1 with TRBJ1-4; no firm D call. The CDR3 runs 12 residues. Trimming removed 7 bases at V and 4 bases at J, with 10 bases between. From germline, CDR1 is DFQATT and CDR2 SNEGSKA (reference sequence). CDR3 nucleotides: TGCAGTGTGGGGAGCGGTAATGAAAAACTGTTTTTT. Protein product: CSVGSGNEKLFF.

The J gene is TRBJ2-5, the V gene TRBV5-1; a weak D match, TRBD2 (6 bases). V shed 2 bases and J shed 3 bases, with 11 bases lying between them. This CDR3 region has 14 residues. The germline V gene has CDR1 SGHRS and CDR2 YFSETQ. The CDR3 spells CASSLGGIEETQYF. The CDR3 DNA sequence: TGCGCCAGCAGCTTAGGAGGGATTGAAGAGACCCAGTACTTC.

This clonotype was detected ten times or more. The V gene is TRBV3-1, the J gene TRBJ2-1; no definite D call. V lost 0 bases and J 9 bases, leaving 18 bases between the germline ends. Germline V lookup: CDR1 LGHDT, CDR2 YNNKEL (reference sequence). The CDR3 has 16 amino acids. For the CDR3, the DNA is TGTGCCAGCAGCCAAGATTTCAGCGTTACTTCGGTTGAGCAGTTCTTC. Protein sequence: CASSQDFSVTSVEQFF.

The sample holds many counts of this clonotype. V gene TRBV20-1 combines with J gene TRBJ1-1, with D possibly being TRBD1 (5 bases). The CDR3 consists of 14 residues. V was trimmed by 5 bases and J by 1 base, leaving 14 bases between them. Germline CDR1 reads DFQATT; CDR2 reads SNEGSKA (reference sequence). CDR3 protein: CSAEAGEGNTEAFF. In DNA form, the CDR3 reads TGCAGTGCTGAGGCGGGGGAGGGGAACACTGAAGCTTTCTTT.

This clonotype was counted many times. The chain couples TRBV7-2 to TRBJ2-3; D possibly corresponds to TRBD2 (6 bases). This CDR3 has 16 residues. The germline V gene has CDR1 SGHTA and CDR2 FQGNSA. V was pared by 2 bases and J by 0 bases, with 12 bases between. The CDR3 DNA reads as TGTGCCAGCAGCTTAAAACGCGGGGAGAGCACAGATACGCAGTATTTT. This sequence encodes CASSLKRGESTDTQYF.

This chain uses TRBV4-1 with TRBJ2-2; no reliable D call. V gave up 0 bases and J gave up 0 bases, with 11 bases separating them. CDR1 is MGHRA, CDR2 YSYEKL, per germline. The CDR3 sequence is 17 residues long. For the CDR3, the DNA is TGCGCCAGCAGCCAAGATCCCCCCATTTCGAACACCGGGGAGCTGTTTTTT. The encoded protein is CASSQDPPISNTGELFF.

This clonotype showed up many times. V and J are TRBV5-1 and TRBJ1-1; D may be TRBD1 (5 bases). CDR1 and CDR2 from the germline V gene are SGHRS and YFSETQ. CDR3 length: 14 amino acids. Between the trimmed V and J ends, which lost 4 bases and 4 bases, there was a span of 14 bases. CDR3 in DNA: TGCGCCAGCAGCCTGGAGACAGTTACCACTGAAGCTTTCTTT. Residues: CASSLETVTTEAFF.

This clonotype was seen repeatedly, ten times or more. This CDR3 is CASIQTGKETQYF. CDR3 nucleotides: TGTGCCAGCATCCAGACAGGGAAAGAGACCCAGTACTTC. This chain uses TRBV7-9 with TRBJ2-5; TRBD1 aligns across 7 bases. The CDR3 loop spans 13 amino acids. Germline V CDR1 and CDR2: SEHNR, FQNEAQ (reference sequence). J was trimmed by 3 bases and V by 7 bases; bases with no gene match: 5.

The genes are TRBV20-1 and TRBJ2-7; TRBD2 matches 8 bases. Per the germline V gene, CDR1 is DFQATT and CDR2 is SNEGSKA (reference sequence). The CDR3 loop spans 14 amino acids. V dropped 5 bases and J dropped 0; count of bases not matched to a gene: 6. The CDR3 nucleotides read TGCAGTGCTCTTAGCGGGGCAAGCTCCTACGAGCAGTACTTC. This codes for CSALSGASSYEQYF.

The CDR3 spells CASGFDPNTEAFF. The CDR3 DNA sequence: TGTGCCAGCGGATTTGACCCGAACACTGAAGCTTTCTTT. This chain links TRBV6-6 with TRBJ1-1; D is undetermined. Trimming removed 8 bases at V and 1 base at J, with 11 bases between. The CDR3 runs to 13 residues. Germline CDR1 reads MNHNY; CDR2 reads SVGAGI (reference sequence).